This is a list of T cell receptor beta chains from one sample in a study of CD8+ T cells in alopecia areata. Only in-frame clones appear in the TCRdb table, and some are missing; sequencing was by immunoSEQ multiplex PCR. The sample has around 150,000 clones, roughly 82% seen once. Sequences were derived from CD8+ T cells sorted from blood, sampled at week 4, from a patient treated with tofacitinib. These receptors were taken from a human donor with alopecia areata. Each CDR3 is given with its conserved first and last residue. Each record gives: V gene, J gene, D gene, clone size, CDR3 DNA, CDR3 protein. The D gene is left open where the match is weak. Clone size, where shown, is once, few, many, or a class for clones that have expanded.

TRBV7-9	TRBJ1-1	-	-	TGTGCCAGCAGCTTCGCGAGGGGCACTGAAGCTTTCTTT	CASSFARGTEAFF
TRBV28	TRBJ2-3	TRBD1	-	TGTGCCAGCAGTCCTGGACAGGTTCGACCTAGCACAGATACGCAGTATTTT	CASSPGQVRPSTDTQYF
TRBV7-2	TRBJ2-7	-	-	TGTGCCAGCAGCTTGCGGGGGCGCATCCCCGAGCAGTACTTC	CASSLRGRIPEQYF
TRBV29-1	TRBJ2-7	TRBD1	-	TGCAGCGCCCGCGGGACAGGACCCTACGAGCAGTACTTC	CSARGTGPYEQYF
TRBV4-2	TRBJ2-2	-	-	TGTGCCAGCAGCCAAGTCGGGGCTGACACCGGGGAGCTGTTTTTT	CASSQVGADTGELFF
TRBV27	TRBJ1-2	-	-	TGTGCCAGCAGTGCGGACAGATATCATGGCTACACCTTC	CASSADRYHGYTF
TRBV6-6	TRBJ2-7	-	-	TGTGCCAGCAGCCCACGGGGCTACGAGCAGTACTTC	CASSPRGYEQYF
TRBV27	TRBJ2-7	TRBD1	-	TGTGCCAGCAGTGTTTTGGGACAGGGCCACGAGCAGTACTTC	CASSVLGQGHEQYF
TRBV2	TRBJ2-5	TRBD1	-	TGTGCCAGCAAGAGGGGACAGGGGGCCCGCCAAGAGACCCAGTACTTC	CASKRGQGARQETQYF
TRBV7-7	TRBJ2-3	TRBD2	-	TGTGCTAGCAGCGAACTAGCGGGGTACACAGATACGCAGTATTTT	CASSELAGYTDTQYF
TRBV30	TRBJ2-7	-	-	TGTGCCTGGAGCCCCAGGCAATTGCGGGTATACGAGCAGTACTTC	CAWSPRQLRVYEQYF
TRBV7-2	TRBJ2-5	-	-	TGTGCCAGCAGCTTAGCGAGAGGGGACGTCCGAGGGGAGACCCAGTACTTC	CASSLARGDVRGETQYF
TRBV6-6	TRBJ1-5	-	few	TGTGCCAGCAGTATCAGGGGCTCTAGCAATCAGCCCCAGCATTTT	CASSIRGSSNQPQHF
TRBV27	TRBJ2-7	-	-	TGTGCCAGCAGTTTATCTAATTTCTACGAGCAGTACTTC	CASSLSNFYEQYF
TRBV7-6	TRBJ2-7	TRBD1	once	TGTGCCAGCAGCCAAATGGGGACAGACTACGAGCAGTACTTC	CASSQMGTDYEQYF
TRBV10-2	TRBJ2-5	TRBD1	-	TGCGCCAGCAAGACAGGGGGAGAGACCCAGTACTTC	CASKTGGETQYF
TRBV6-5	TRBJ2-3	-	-	TGTGCCAGCAGTCAGGTGGGCAGCACAGATACGCAGTATTTT	CASSQVGSTDTQYF
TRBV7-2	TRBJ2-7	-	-	TGTGCCAGCAGCTACATTGGGATACAGCTAGACGAGCAGTACTTC	CASSYIGIQLDEQYF
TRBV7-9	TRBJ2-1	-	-	TGTGCCAGCAGCTTACAGGGAGATGAGCAGTTCTTC	CASSLQGDEQFF
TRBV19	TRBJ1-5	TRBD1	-	TGTGCCAGTAGTCCCACGGACAGGGAAAATCAGCCCCAGCATTTT	CASSPTDRENQPQHF
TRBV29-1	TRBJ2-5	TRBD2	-	TGCAGCGTTGACGGACTAGCGGGGACCCAAGAGACCCAGTACTTC	CSVDGLAGTQETQYF
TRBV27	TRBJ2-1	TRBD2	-	TGTGCCAGCAGTCGCGGGACTAGCGGTAATGAGCAGTTCTTC	CASSRGTSGNEQFF
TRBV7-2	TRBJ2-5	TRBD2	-	TGTGCCAGCAGCCCGAACGGGGGGGTGAGAAACCAAGAGACCCAGTACTTC	CASSPNGGVRNQETQYF
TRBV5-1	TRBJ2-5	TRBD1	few	TGCGCCAGCAGCTTAAGACAGGGAAAGGAGGAGACCCAGTACTTC	CASSLRQGKEETQYF
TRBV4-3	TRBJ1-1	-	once	TGCGCCAGCAGCCAAGATTGGTCGGAAACTGAAGCTTTCTTT	CASSQDWSETEAFF
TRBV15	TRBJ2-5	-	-	TGTGCCACCAGCAGAGACGAGTGGGGAGAGACCCAGTACTTC	CATSRDEWGETQYF
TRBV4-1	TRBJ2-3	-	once	TGCGCCAGCAGCCAAGATGGTCGGGAAGATACGCAGTATTTT	CASSQDGREDTQYF
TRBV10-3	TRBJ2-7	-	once	TGTGCCATCAGTGAGGGGACATATTACGAGCAGTACTTC	CAISEGTYYEQYF
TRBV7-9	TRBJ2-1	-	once	TGTGCCAGCAGCTTATCCCGCGAGCAGTTCTTC	CASSLSREQFF
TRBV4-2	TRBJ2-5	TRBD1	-	TGTGCCAGCAGCCCATACATGGGACAGCAAGAGACCCAGTACTTC	CASSPYMGQQETQYF
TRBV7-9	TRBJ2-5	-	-	TGTGCCAGCAGCACGGAAAGAGAGACCCAGTACTTC	CASSTERETQYF
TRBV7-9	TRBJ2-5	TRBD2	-	TGTGCCAGCAGCTCTCGGAATAGCGGGCCCCTATGGGAGACCCAGTACTTC	CASSSRNSGPLWETQYF
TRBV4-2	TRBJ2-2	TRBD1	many	TGTGCCAGCAGCGAGGGGACAGGGGACACCGGGGAGCTGTTTTTT	CASSEGTGDTGELFF
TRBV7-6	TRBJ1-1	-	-	TGTGCCAGCAGGTCGGACCGTCACACTGAAGCTTTCTTT	CASRSDRHTEAFF
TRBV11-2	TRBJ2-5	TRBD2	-	TGTGCCAGCAGCCTTAATAGCGGGCCCCAAGAGACCCAGTACTTC	CASSLNSGPQETQYF
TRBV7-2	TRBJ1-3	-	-	TGTGCCAGCAGCTTAGACAGGGAATCGTATGGAAACACCATATATTTT	CASSLDRESYGNTIYF
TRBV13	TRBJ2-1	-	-	TGTGCCAGCAGCTTGTTACCCGGACAGTACAATGAGCAGTTCTTC	CASSLLPGQYNEQFF
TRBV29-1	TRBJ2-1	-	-	TGCAGCGTTGAACTCGACAGGTCTTACAATGAGCAGTTCTTC	CSVELDRSYNEQFF
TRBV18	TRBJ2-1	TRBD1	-	TGTGCCAGCTCAGCACCTTACGACAGGGCGAATGAGCAGTTCTTC	CASSAPYDRANEQFF
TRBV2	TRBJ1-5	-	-	TGTGCCAGCAGCGAAGCAGGACCCTATCAGCCCCAGCATTTT	CASSEAGPYQPQHF
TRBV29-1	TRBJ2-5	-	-	TGCAGCCTAGTCTTCGGGGCCAACCAAGAGACCCAGTACTTC	CSLVFGANQETQYF
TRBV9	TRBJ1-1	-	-	TGTGCCAGCAGCGTACAGGAGGGAGGGACTGAAGCTTTCTTT	CASSVQEGGTEAFF
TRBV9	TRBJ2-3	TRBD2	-	TGTGCCAGCAGCGCGCTAGCGGGGGGTATAACAGATACGCAGTATTTT	CASSALAGGITDTQYF
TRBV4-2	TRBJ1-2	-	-	TGTGCCAGCAGCCAAGAGTGGGGGCGGCATGGCTACACCTTC	CASSQEWGRHGYTF
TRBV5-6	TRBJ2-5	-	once	TGTGCCAGCAGCTTTTCCGAAGAGACCCAGTACTTC	CASSFSEETQYF
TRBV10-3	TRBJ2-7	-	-	TGTGCCATCACCCTGCAACTGAACGGCTACGAGCAGTACTTC	CAITLQLNGYEQYF
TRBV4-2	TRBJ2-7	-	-	TGTGCCAGCAGCCCTGAGGCCGCGGACTGGAACTACGAGCAGTACTTC	CASSPEAADWNYEQYF
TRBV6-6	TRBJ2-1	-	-	TGTGCCACCGCGGGTGAATTCAATGAGCAGTTCTTC	CATAGEFNEQFF